Below, 26 T cell receptor beta chains from the same sample are listed, as sequenced in a study of graft-versus-host responses after intestinal transplantation. Here immunoSEQ multiplex PCR was the method, and the copy in TCRdb shows in-frame clones only, minus some. The table has about 85,000 clones, roughly 80% seen once. Their recognized antigens are unknown. The source material was unstimulated CD8+ T cells sorted from spleen or lymph node cells, sampled before intestinal transplant. The receptors derive from a human donor who received an intestinal transplant.

This clone was seen only a few times. The rearrangement uses TRBV27 and TRBJ2-1; 12 bases line up with TRBD2. With V trimmed by 2 bases and J by 7 bases, 6 bases remained unmatched. The CDR3 totals 16 residues. Looked up from germline, CDR1 is MNHEY and CDR2 is SMNVEV (reference sequence). CDR3 sequence: CASSLVLAGGPNEQFF. CDR3 in DNA: TGTGCCAGCAGTTTAGTCCTAGCGGGAGGGCCGAATGAGCAGTTCTTC.

The V call is TRBV6-4, the J call TRBJ2-5; D call uncertain. The germline CDR1 and CDR2 sequences are MRHNA and SNTAGT. The CDR3 sequence is 10 residues long. V shed 7 bases and J shed 3 bases, with 3 bases lying between them. CDR3 region: CASTEETQYF. As DNA, the CDR3 is TGTGCCAGCACAGAAGAGACCCAGTACTTC.

The chain joins TRBV7-3 to TRBJ1-5; D is ambiguous. Germline V gives CDR1 SGHTA, CDR2 FQGTGA. The CDR3 consists of 16 residues. V shed 3 bases and J shed 2 bases, with 14 bases lying between them. DNA for the CDR3: TGTGCCAGCAGCTTGGCGGTGAGGGTCGGCAATCAGCCCCAGCATTTT. Translated: CASSLAVRVGNQPQHF.

The rearrangement joins TRBV28 to TRBJ2-7; 16 bases agree with TRBD2. Germline lookup yields CDR1 MDHEN and CDR2 SYDVKM. With V trimmed by 3 bases and J by 4 bases, 0 bases remained unmatched. The CDR3 length is 15 residues. This CDR3 is CASSLGLAGGYEQYF. CDR3 sequence (DNA): TGTGCCAGCAGTTTGGGACTAGCGGGAGGGTACGAGCAGTACTTC.

This rearrangement joins TRBV5-1 to TRBJ2-7; 11 bases fit TRBD2. This CDR3 is 16 amino acids long. The germline CDR1 and CDR2 sequences are SGHRS and YFSETQ. Unmatched junction bases numbered 13, after V lost 4 bases and J lost 7 bases. The CDR3, as DNA: TGCGCCAGCAGCCCGGAGGCTAGCGGGGGGAGTGGGGAGCAGTACTTC. It encodes CASSPEASGGSGEQYF.

The chain joins TRBV5-1 to TRBJ2-7, with unresolved D. V was cut by 1 base and J by 3 bases, with 5 bases left in between. The CDR3 totals 12 residues. The germline V gene encodes CDR1 SGHRS and CDR2 YFSETQ. DNA for the CDR3: TGCGCCAGCAGCTTGTCCGACTACGAGCAGTACTTC. This codes for CASSLSDYEQYF.

CDR3 coding DNA: TGTGCCAGCAGCTTAAAAGCCGGGGTAGCGGGGATGAACAATGAGCAGTTCTTC. This gives the protein CASSLKAGVAGMNNEQFF. This chain connects TRBV7-3 to TRBJ2-1; 8 positions agree with TRBD2. This CDR3 spans 18 amino acids. Germline V gives CDR1 SGHTA, CDR2 FQGTGA. With 1 base clipped from V and 5 bases from J, the junction kept 13 bases outside the gene matches.

This clone was counted once. The rearrangement uses TRBV6-4 and TRBJ2-2, with D possibly called TRBD1 or TRBD2 (5 bases each). CDR1 is MRHNA and CDR2 is SNTAGT in the germline V gene. The CDR3 extends over 13 amino acids. V lost 3 bases to trimming and J lost 3 bases, with 5 bases between them. The CDR3 sequence: CASSEGDTGELFF. Here the CDR3 DNA reads TGTGCCAGCAGTGAGGGGGACACCGGGGAGCTGTTTTTT.

This rearrangement joins TRBV25-1 to TRBJ1-3; possible D gene TRBD1, 6 bases. V lost 3 bases and J 6 bases, leaving 12 bases between the germline ends. CDR1 is MGHDK, CDR2 SYGVNS, per germline. The CDR3 runs to 14 residues. The CDR3 here is CASSEGAGINTIYF. The CDR3 nucleotides are TGTGCCAGCAGTGAGGGGGCAGGAATAAACACCATATATTTT.

This clone was seen only once. The rearrangement joins TRBV7-9 to TRBJ2-3; D gene ambiguous. The CDR3 is 14 residues long. V was pared by 1 base and J by 4 bases, with 9 bases between. Germline V gene sequence: CDR1 SEHNR, CDR2 FQNEAQ (reference sequence). The CDR3 loop reads CASSLEQPADTQYF. The CDR3 DNA reads TGTGCCAGCAGCTTAGAACAGCCGGCAGATACGCAGTATTTT.

The chain is built from TRBV6-1 and TRBJ2-5, with 8 bases lining up with TRBD1. Trimming took 4 bases from V and 4 from J; bases not matched to a gene: 8. This CDR3 is 15 amino acids long. Germline V CDR1 and CDR2: MNHNS, SASEGT. CDR3 DNA sequence: TGTGCCAGCAGTGCATGGACAGGGATGGCAGAGACCCAGTACTTC. Its protein is CASSAWTGMAETQYF.

The chain employs TRBV28 and TRBJ1-2, with TRBD1 matching over 10 bases. Germline V gives CDR1 MDHEN, CDR2 SYDVKM. V was clipped by 5 bases and J by 7 bases; unmatched bases: 13. CDR3 length: 16 amino acids. CDR3 residues: CASSRLFRDRGSGYTF. Written as DNA, the CDR3 is TGTGCCAGCAGTCGCCTCTTCAGGGACAGGGGAAGTGGCTACACCTTC.

V and J are TRBV7-6 and TRBJ2-1; TRBD2 agrees at 11 bases. Germline-derived CDR1 and CDR2 are SGHVS and FNYEAQ. The CDR3 has 17 amino acids. V dropped 0 bases and J dropped 9; count of bases not matched to a gene: 10. This CDR3 is CASSLAVRTSGRSEQFF. The CDR3, as DNA: TGTGCCAGCAGCTTAGCGGTAAGAACTAGCGGGAGAAGTGAGCAGTTCTTC.

The chain carries TRBV27 and TRBJ2-6, with D unresolved. V lost 1 base, J lost 1 base, and 5 bases lay in between. Germline-derived CDR1 and CDR2 are MNHEY and SMNVEV (reference sequence). The length of the CDR3 is 15 residues. CDR3 sequence: CASSLFTSGANVLTF. Written as DNA, the CDR3 is TGTGCCAGCAGTTTATTTACTTCTGGGGCCAACGTCCTGACTTTC.

This clone was detected only once. V gene TRBV7-9 combines with J gene TRBJ2-7; no reliable D call. The V gene lost 4 bases and the J gene lost 5 bases, with 9 bases spanning the gap. Per germline, CDR1 SEHNR and CDR2 FQNEAQ (reference sequence). This CDR3 region has 12 residues. The CDR3 sequence is CASSWRRDEQYF. CDR3 DNA sequence: TGTGCCAGCAGCTGGCGACGCGACGAGCAGTACTTC.

J is TRBJ2-7 and V is TRBV4-3, with D perhaps TRBD1 (5 bases). The CDR3 has 15 amino acids. Trimming took off 5 bases at V and 0 bases at J, with 14 bases between the two ends. Germline CDR1 reads LGHNA; CDR2 reads YSLEER. DNA for the CDR3: TGCGCCAGCAGCGAGAGGACAATTAGCTCCTACGAGCAGTACTTC. Translating it yields CASSERTISSYEQYF.

The chain uses TRBV19 and TRBJ2-2, with D possibly TRBD1 on 5 matching bases. Trimming took 7 bases from V and 4 from J, leaving 16 bases between them. The germline CDR1 and CDR2 sequences are LNHDA and SQIVND (reference sequence). The CDR3 totals 15 residues. CDR3: CASTPTGPVTGELFF. The CDR3 bases are TGTGCCAGTACTCCAACAGGACCCGTCACCGGGGAGCTGTTTTTT.

The genes are TRBV5-1 and TRBJ2-1; D perhaps matches TRBD2 (6 bases). CDR3 length: 14 residues. Between the trimmed V and J ends, which lost 3 bases and 6 bases, there was a span of 13 bases. CDR1 is SGHRS and CDR2 is YFSETQ in the germline V gene. The CDR3 sequence is CASSSRERGNEQFF. The CDR3 coding sequence is TGCGCCAGCAGCTCCCGGGAGAGGGGCAATGAGCAGTTCTTC.

The rearrangement links TRBV6-1 to TRBJ2-7; D might be TRBD2 (7 bases). CDR1 MNHNS and CDR2 SASEGT come from the germline V gene. The CDR3 runs 17 residues. V shed 4 bases and J shed 6 bases, with 25 bases lying between them. In nucleotides, the CDR3 is TGTGCCAGCAGTGCGAACGGGGGGACATTCCCCACTAGCGAGCAGTACTTC. It translates to CASSANGGTFPTSEQYF.

The chain joins TRBV4-1 to TRBJ2-5, with TRBD2 matching over 13 bases. The germline V gene encodes CDR1 MGHRA and CDR2 YSYEKL. The CDR3 is made up of 17 amino acids. With V trimmed by 1 base and J by 0 bases, 2 bases remained unmatched. CDR3 region: CASSQGGTSGNQETQYF. DNA of the CDR3: TGCGCCAGCAGCCAAGGAGGGACTAGCGGGAACCAAGAGACCCAGTACTTC.

V and J are TRBV19 and TRBJ2-7, with a possible D match to TRBD2 (6 bases). The CDR3 length is 15 residues. Germline CDR1 reads LNHDA; CDR2 reads SQIVND (reference sequence). The ends were cut back, 0 bases at V and 0 bases at J, with 9 bases in the middle. CDR3: CASSIDGSASYEQYF. In DNA, the CDR3 is TGTGCCAGTAGTATAGACGGGAGCGCCTCCTACGAGCAGTACTTC.

This sequence joins TRBV4-1 and TRBJ1-3; the D is unclear. The CDR3 length is 14 residues. V lost 0 bases to trimming and J lost 0 bases, with 3 bases between them. CDR1 and CDR2 from the germline V gene are MGHRA and YSYEKL. The CDR3 nucleotides are TGCGCCAGCAGCCAAGACAACTCTGGAAACACCATATATTTT. Protein sequence: CASSQDNSGNTIYF.

This clone came up once. The chain employs TRBV6-1 and TRBJ2-1; D is ambiguous. Per the germline V gene, CDR1 is MNHNS and CDR2 is SASEGT. V was pared by 3 bases and J by 0 bases, with 9 bases between. CDR3 length equals 15 residues. This CDR3 is CASSELLSSYNEQFF. The CDR3 region has the DNA TGTGCCAGCAGTGAGTTGCTTAGCTCCTACAATGAGCAGTTCTTC.

This rearrangement joins TRBV7-3 to TRBJ2-1; 14 bases align to TRBD2. The V gene's germline CDR1 is SGHTA and CDR2 FQGTGA. V dropped 2 bases and J dropped 9; count of bases not matched to a gene: 9. The CDR3 has 17 amino acids. The CDR3 is CASSLDGTSGSTGEQFF. In DNA form, the CDR3 reads TGTGCCAGCAGCTTAGACGGGACTAGCGGGAGTACAGGTGAGCAGTTCTTC.

This chain uses TRBV20-1 with TRBJ2-1; D is ambiguous. The CDR3 sequence is 8 residues long. Looked up from germline, CDR1 is DFQATT and CDR2 is SNEGSKA (reference sequence). This CDR3 is CSASRQFF. CDR3 DNA: TGCAGCGCCTCCCGGCAGTTCTTC.

The table lists this clone with a few counts. The CDR3, as DNA: TGTGCCACCAGCAGGGCCCCGGGACTAGCGGGAGGGGATGAGCAGTTCTTC. Translating gives CATSRAPGLAGGDEQFF. This chain links TRBV15 with TRBJ2-1; 16 nucleotides line up with TRBD2. The CDR3 has 17 residues. Germline CDR1 reads LNHNV; CDR2 reads YYDKDF (reference sequence). V was pared by 3 bases and J by 8 bases, with 7 bases of the junction left unmatched. The full variable domain, in which reference TRBV15 and TRBJ2-1 provide the parts outside the CDR3, is DAMVIQNPRYQVTQFGKPVTLSCSQTLNHNVMYWYQQKSSQAPKLLFHYYDKDFNNEADTPDNFQSRRPNTSFCFLDIRSPGLGDTAMYLCATSRAPGLAGGDEQFFGPGTRLTVL.